What follows are 31 T cell receptor beta chains derived from one specimen sequenced in a study of cytomegalovirus exposure and HLA in healthy donors. The study ran its PCR with 60 Vbeta and 13 Jbeta primers. The protocol was immunoSEQ multiplex PCR, while the TCRdb copy is restricted to in-frame clones and leaves out a portion. The sample data list 100,000 to 150,000 clones. The sequenced sample consisted of PBMCs. The receptors originated from a middle-aged woman in good health and CMV-seronegative.

CDR3 sequence reads: CASSIGETEATEAFF. The DNA of the CDR3 is TGTGCCAGTAGTATAGGGGAGACCGAGGCGACTGAAGCTTTCTTT. V and J are TRBV19 and TRBJ1-1; the D is unclear. The CDR3 totals 15 residues. Per germline, CDR1 LNHDA and CDR2 SQIVND (reference sequence). V dropped 1 base and J dropped 5 bases, with 14 bases sitting between them.

V gene TRBV4-3 combines with J gene TRBJ1-2; D uncertain. The germline V and J ends were trimmed by 0 bases and 2 bases, with 16 bases remaining between them. Per the germline V gene, CDR1 is LGHNA and CDR2 is YSLEER. This CDR3 is built from 17 residues. The CDR3 protein is CASSQEPAPRLNYGYTF. Written as DNA, the CDR3 is TGCGCCAGCAGCCAAGAACCGGCCCCCAGGTTGAACTATGGCTACACCTTC.

The V and J genes are TRBV28 and TRBJ1-1, with TRBD1 matching over 9 bases. Germline V gives CDR1 MDHEN, CDR2 SYDVKM. V gave up 6 bases and J gave up 5 bases; unmatched junction bases: 7. The CDR3 loop spans 14 amino acids. CDR3 in amino acids: CASRPTGGRTEAFF. The CDR3, as DNA: TGTGCCAGCAGACCTACAGGGGGCCGGACTGAAGCTTTCTTT.

The chain couples TRBV5-1 to TRBJ1-2; no clear D gene. V dropped 4 bases and J dropped 5 bases, with 15 bases sitting between them. From germline, CDR1 is SGHRS and CDR2 YFSETQ. The CDR3 has 14 residues. Here the CDR3 reads CASSDTSFKYGYTF. CDR3 in DNA: TGCGCCAGCAGCGACACCTCCTTTAAATATGGCTACACCTTC. The entire variable domain, with the rest obtained from reference TRBV5-1 and TRBJ1-2, is as follows: KAGVTQTPRYLIKTRGQQVTLSCSPISGHRSVSWYQQTPGQGLQFLFEYFSETQRNKGNFPGRFSGRQFSNSRSEMNVSTLELGDSALYLCASSDTSFKYGYTFGSGTRLTVV.

The chain is built from TRBV4-3 and TRBJ2-1, with D perhaps matching TRBD2 (5 bases). From germline, CDR1 is LGHNA and CDR2 YSLEER. This CDR3 has 14 residues. Trimming took 0 bases from V and 9 from J, leaving 12 bases between them. The DNA for the CDR3 is TGCGCCAGCAGCCAAGATCCCGGGGAAGGTGAGCAGTTCTTC. It specifies CASSQDPGEGEQFF.

This CDR3 is CASSEQGATPGKLFF. CDR3 nucleotide sequence: TGTGCCAGCAGTGAACAGGGGGCTACCCCAGGGAAACTGTTTTTT. The chain links TRBV6-1 to TRBJ1-4; TRBD1 matches 8 bases. Germline V lookup: CDR1 MNHNS, CDR2 SASEGT. The junction had 10 bases not matched to a gene; V was cut back by 2 bases and J by 11 bases. This CDR3 has 15 residues.

The chain links TRBV9 to TRBJ2-2, with TRBD2 identical over 9 bases. The junction had 2 bases not matched to a gene; V was cut back by 4 bases and J by 7 bases. This CDR3 has 13 amino acids. The germline V gene encodes CDR1 SGDLS and CDR2 YYNGEE. The CDR3 region is CASSRTSVGELFF. CDR3 coding DNA: TGTGCCAGCAGCCGGACTAGCGTCGGGGAGCTGTTTTTT.

V usage is TRBV4-3 and J usage is TRBJ1-1; a weak D match, TRBD1 (5 bases). The CDR3 sequence is 14 residues long. Germline CDR1 LGHNA, CDR2 YSLEER. Trimming stripped 1 base from V and 4 bases from J, with 10 bases between. The CDR3 region is CASSQAPGSTEAFF. CDR3 nucleotides: TGCGCCAGCAGCCAAGCGCCAGGGTCCACTGAAGCTTTCTTT.

This chain links TRBV5-4 with TRBJ2-7; D unclear. The CDR3 is 13 residues long. V was trimmed by 3 bases and J by 6 bases, leaving 13 bases between them. Looked up from germline, CDR1 is SGHNT and CDR2 is YYREEE (reference sequence). CDR3 in DNA: TGTGCCAGCAGCTGGGTCTCAAGCGCCGAGCAGTACTTC. Protein: CASSWVSSAEQYF.

This rearrangement joins TRBV14 to TRBJ1-3; D is ambiguous. This CDR3 comprises 15 residues. Germline CDR1 and CDR2: SGHDN and FVKESK. The germline V and J ends were trimmed by 3 bases and 1 base, with 10 bases remaining between them. The DNA for the CDR3 is TGTGCCAGCAGCCAGTCGCTACCTTCTGGAAACACCATATATTTT. Its protein product is CASSQSLPSGNTIYF.

The rearrangement joins TRBV4-1 to TRBJ2-2; TRBD1 matches at 10 bases. With 0 bases clipped from V and 6 bases from J, the junction kept 7 bases outside the gene matches. CDR3 length: 17 amino acids. Germline CDR1 MGHRA, CDR2 YSYEKL. CDR3 amino acids: CASSQDTDRGYPGELFF. The CDR3 nucleotides are TGCGCCAGCAGCCAAGATACGGACAGGGGGTACCCCGGGGAGCTGTTTTTT.

This chain uses TRBV27 with TRBJ1-1; TRBD1 matches at 8 bases. The CDR3 length is 14 residues. V shed 2 bases and J 4 bases; nucleotides not matched to a gene: 3. The germline CDR1 and CDR2 sequences are MNHEY and SMNVEV (reference sequence). The CDR3 sequence is CASSLGTGITEAFF. CDR3 in DNA: TGTGCCAGCAGTTTAGGGACAGGAATCACTGAAGCTTTCTTT.

The chain uses TRBV11-2 and TRBJ1-1; 11 positions agree with TRBD1. This CDR3 region has 16 residues. V was pared by 3 bases and J by 4 bases, with 7 bases of the junction left unmatched. Germline CDR1 is SGHAT and CDR2 is FQNNGV. The CDR3 loop reads CASSLQGTGGPTEAFF. Written as DNA, the CDR3 is TGTGCCAGCAGCTTGCAAGGGACAGGGGGGCCCACTGAAGCTTTCTTT.

The chain couples TRBV19 to TRBJ1-4; D gene ambiguous. The V and J ends lost 2 bases and 8 bases respectively, with 12 bases between them. The CDR3 contains 14 residues. CDR1 LNHDA and CDR2 SQIVND come from the germline V gene (reference sequence). The DNA for the CDR3 is TGTGCCAGTAGTATACGGGAAAGGACGGAAAAACTGTTTTTT. Residues: CASSIRERTEKLFF. The full variable domain, rest sourced from reference TRBV19 and TRBJ1-4, is DGGITQSPKYLFRKEGQNVTLSCEQNLNHDAMYWYRQDPGQGLRLIYYSQIVNDFQKGDIAEGYSVSREKKESFPLTVTSAQKNPTAFYLCASSIRERTEKLFFGSGTQLSVL.

The chain has TRBV5-6 and TRBJ1-3; no definite D call. Germline V gene lookup returns CDR1 SGHDT and CDR2 YYEEEE. The CDR3 has 14 amino acids. V was clipped by 0 bases and J by 10 bases, with 14 bases between them. This CDR3 reads CASSLGQTPGTIYF. In DNA, the CDR3 is TGTGCCAGCAGCTTGGGGCAGACACCGGGGACCATATATTTT. The full variable domain, its missing parts supplied by reference TRBV5-6 and TRBJ1-3, is DAGVTQSPTHLIKTRGQQVTLRCSPKSGHDTVSWYQQALGQGPQFIFQYYEEEERQRGNFPDRFSGHQFPNYSSELNVNALLLGDSALYLCASSLGQTPGTIYFGEGSWLTVV.

The chain joins TRBV6-5 to TRBJ2-7; D possibly corresponds to TRBD2 (5 bases). Germline CDR1 is MNHEY and CDR2 is SVGAGI. There are 15 residues in the CDR3. The V end was cut by 5 bases, the J end by 6 bases, with 20 bases between. The CDR3 DNA follows: TGTGCCAGCAGTCCCTCCCGGAGGCCGGCCGGCGAGCAGTACGTC. Translation: CASSPSRRPAGEQYV.

This chain connects TRBV10-3 to TRBJ2-3; D not certain. Germline V lookup: CDR1 ENHRY, CDR2 SYGVKD. The CDR3 totals 11 residues. V was shortened by 11 bases and J by 1 base, with 7 bases between the two germline ends. DNA of the CDR3: TGTGCCGTTTCTGGCACAGATACGCAGTATTTT. Protein product: CAVSGTDTQYF.

This chain uses TRBV5-1 with TRBJ1-2; 12 nucleotides line up with TRBD1. The germline V gene has CDR1 SGHRS and CDR2 YFSETQ. V trimming: 4 bases; J trimming: 7 bases; junction bases outside the gene matches: 8. This CDR3 is built from 15 residues. CDR3 sequence: CASSIEGQGAGGYTF. The CDR3 DNA reads as TGCGCCAGCAGCATTGAGGGACAGGGGGCTGGTGGCTACACCTTC. Combining the CDR3 with reference TRBV5-1 and TRBJ1-2 gives the whole variable domain KAGVTQTPRYLIKTRGQQVTLSCSPISGHRSVSWYQQTPGQGLQFLFEYFSETQRNKGNFPGRFSGRQFSNSRSEMNVSTLELGDSALYLCASSIEGQGAGGYTFGSGTRLTVV.

The J gene is TRBJ2-5, the V gene TRBV19; 9 bases are a match to TRBD1. The trim removed 7 bases at V and 5 bases at J, leaving 5 bases unmatched. CDR3 length equals 13 residues. Germline CDR1 reads LNHDA; CDR2 reads SQIVND (reference sequence). The CDR3 DNA reads TGTGCCAGTAAGGGGACAGGGCTCGAGACCCAGTACTTC. This codes for CASKGTGLETQYF.

This chain connects TRBV9 to TRBJ2-1, with 8 bases matching TRBD1. Germline trimming cut 0 bases from V and 4 bases from J; bases unmatched to any gene: 6. CDR3 length: 16 residues. Germline V lookup: CDR1 SGDLS, CDR2 YYNGEE. CDR3 DNA: TGTGCCAGCAGCGTAGGCGCAGGGGGCGGTTACAATGAGCAGTTCTTC. Residues: CASSVGAGGGYNEQFF.

The chain couples TRBV7-8 to TRBJ1-1, with TRBD1 matching 7 bases. J lost 5 bases, V lost 3 bases, and 6 bases had no gene match. This CDR3 contains 14 residues. Germline V gives CDR1 SGHVS, CDR2 FQNEAQ. CDR3 region: CASSFEGAGTEAFF. The CDR3 DNA reads TGTGCCAGCAGCTTCGAGGGGGCAGGGACTGAAGCTTTCTTT. Full variable domain (outside the CDR3, taken from reference TRBV7-8 and TRBJ1-1): GAGVSQSPRYKVAKRGQDVALRCDPISGHVSLFWYQQALGQGPEFLTYFQNEAQLDKSGLPSDRFFAERPEGSVSTLKIQRTQQEDSAVYLCASSFEGAGTEAFFGQGTRLTVV.

J is TRBJ1-5 and V is TRBV6-1, with TRBD1 as a possible D gene (5 bases). Germline V CDR1 and CDR2: MNHNS, SASEGT. V lost 2 bases to trimming and J lost 7 bases, with 9 bases between them. The CDR3 has 13 amino acids. Here the CDR3 DNA reads TGTGCCAGCAGTGAATCGGGGGGACAGCCCCAGCATTTT. Encoded protein: CASSESGGQPQHF.

The chain combines TRBV5-4 with TRBJ2-5, with TRBD2 matching 12 bases. CDR1 is SGHNT and CDR2 is YYREEE in the germline V gene (reference sequence). The CDR3 runs 16 residues. Germline trimming cut 4 bases from V and 9 bases from J; bases unmatched to any gene: 13. CDR3 protein: CASSPRTSGDPLAQYF. CDR3 sequence (DNA): TGTGCCAGCAGCCCTAGGACTAGCGGGGACCCCTTGGCCCAGTACTTC.

The chain employs TRBV5-8 and TRBJ1-2; tentative D call: TRBD1 (5 bases). The V and J ends lost 4 bases and 0 bases respectively, with 7 bases between them. The germline V gene has CDR1 SGHTS and CDR2 YDEGEE. The CDR3 has 13 amino acids. Here the CDR3 DNA reads TGTGCCAGCAGCGCGACAGCTAACTATGGCTACACCTTC. Its translation is CASSATANYGYTF.

The gene calls are TRBV28 and TRBJ1-3; possible D gene TRBD1, 6 bases. The CDR3 totals 14 residues. CDR1 is MDHEN, CDR2 SYDVKM, per germline. V gave up 6 bases and J gave up 1 base, with 10 bases separating them. DNA of the CDR3: TGTGCCAGCAGAGAAACAGGGTCTGGAAACACCATATATTTT. Translating it yields CASRETGSGNTIYF. The full variable domain, completed using reference TRBV28 and TRBJ1-3, is DVKVTQSSRYLVKRTGEKVFLECVQDMDHENMFWYRQDPGLGLRLIYFSYDVKMKEKGDIPEGYSVSREKKERFSLILESASTNQTSMYLCASRETGSGNTIYFGEGSWLTVV.

The J gene is TRBJ1-1, the V gene TRBV6-5; D not certain. CDR3 length: 13 amino acids. The germline CDR1 and CDR2 sequences are MNHEY and SVGAGI. V lost 0 bases and J 6 bases, leaving 8 bases between the germline ends. Here the CDR3 reads CASSYSGRAEAFF. The DNA for the CDR3 is TGTGCCAGCAGTTACTCGGGGAGGGCTGAAGCTTTCTTT.

The chain couples TRBV6-5 to TRBJ1-1; D unclear. CDR1 and CDR2 (germline): MNHEY, SVGAGI. Trimming removed 7 bases from V and 4 bases from J, with 13 bases in between. The CDR3 has 13 amino acids. CDR3 nucleotides: TGTGCCAGCACCCTGATCCCGGGCACTGAAGCTTTCTTT. Residues: CASTLIPGTEAFF.

V gene TRBV28 combines with J gene TRBJ1-2; D perhaps matches TRBD1 (5 bases). The CDR3 loop spans 14 amino acids. CDR1 is MDHEN and CDR2 is SYDVKM in the germline V gene. V was cut by 3 bases and J by 8 bases, with 16 bases left in between. Here the CDR3 DNA reads TGTGCCAGCAGTTTGTTTACAGGCCTCTACGGCTACACCTTC. Protein product: CASSLFTGLYGYTF.

CDR3 protein: CASTESPGNTIYF. CDR3 DNA sequence: TGTGCCAGTACTGAATCGCCGGGGAACACCATATATTTT. The genes are TRBV19 and TRBJ1-3; D gene unclear. The CDR3 sequence is 13 residues long. The germline V gene has CDR1 LNHDA and CDR2 SQIVND (reference sequence). Between the trimmed V and J ends, which lost 7 bases and 7 bases, there was a span of 14 bases.

V gene TRBV7-9 combines with J gene TRBJ2-5; possibly TRBD1 for D (5 bases). V lost 1 base and J 1 base, leaving 13 bases between the germline ends. CDR3 length: 16 amino acids. CDR1 is SEHNR and CDR2 is FQNEAQ in the germline V gene (reference sequence). CDR3 bases: TGTGCCAGCAGCTTAGGTTCAGTCAGGGTCCAAGAGACCCAGTACTTC. Its protein product is CASSLGSVRVQETQYF.

The rearrangement joins TRBV15 to TRBJ2-2; 9 bases fit TRBD1. J gave up 3 bases and V 3 bases, and 5 bases lay outside the gene matches. Germline values: CDR1 LNHNV, CDR2 YYDKDF (reference sequence). The CDR3 covers 16 residues. CDR3 nucleotides: TGTGCCACCAGCAGTGTTGACAGGGGGGACACCGGGGAGCTGTTTTTT. Translation: CATSSVDRGDTGELFF.